This TCR beta chain was found in a study of shared clonotypes between healthy human individuals. It was across several immunoSEQ plates that each subset's genomic DNA was evenly split. It was 250 to 350 ng DNA, roughly 30,000 T cell genomes, that went into each replicate PCR of unsorted PBMC. This table comes from immunoSEQ multiplex PCR, and its TCRdb copy is limited to in-frame clones, with some not included. The sample holds hundreds of thousands of clones, around 78% seen once. CDR3 size: 16 residues. The germline V gene encodes CDR1 MNHNS and CDR2 SASEGT. V lost 2 bases and J lost 3, with 13 bases in between.

The chain employs TRBV6-1 and TRBJ1-4, with a tentative D call TRBD1 (5 bases). The clonotype originates from a woman aged 40 to 55 in good health. Some clones in this sample may be carry-over from other donors' samples. The specimen sequenced was PBMCs. The CDR3 sequence is CASSETSRGANEKLFF. The CDR3 region has the DNA TGTGCCAGCAGTGAAACATCTCGAGGGGCTAATGAAAAACTGTTTTTT.